Sequencing of this TCR beta chain was carried out in a study of cytomegalovirus exposure and HLA in healthy donors. Whole-study findings and limits: In the analysis, some V segments, TRBV6-2 and TRBV6-3 included, were excluded as indistinguishable. The sole available immune exposure information was CMV serostatus.

Primers included in the PCR were 60 Vbeta and 13 Jbeta primers. Some clones are missing from TCRdb's copy, which holds only in-frame ones; the method was immunoSEQ multiplex PCR. Of some 150,000 clones listed, roughly 72% are singletons. As concerns this clone: Its target is unknown.

Germline V lookup: CDR1 SQVTM, CDR2 ANQGSEA. The CDR3 loop spans 16 amino acids. After removal of 4 bases from V and 4 bases from J, the junction contained 10 bases not matched to a gene. This clonotype originated in a woman aged 25 to 39 in good health and CMV-seropositive. The chain has TRBV29-1 and TRBJ1-6; 7 positions agree with TRBD1. The sample comprised PBMCs. DNA of the CDR3: TGCAGCGTTGTTCTTAACGGGACAGCATATAATTCACCCCTCCACTTT. Its translation is CSVVLNGTAYNSPLHF. The whole variable domain, remainder taken from reference TRBV29-1 and TRBJ1-6, is SAVISQKPSRDICQRGTSLTIQCQVDSQVTMMFWYRQQPGQSLTLIATANQGSEATYESGFVIDKFPISRPNLTFSTLTVSNMSPEDSSIYLCSVVLNGTAYNSPLHFGNGTRLTVT.